This TCR beta chain was captured in a study of neoadjuvant anti-PD-1 for oral cavity cancer. The V end lost 6 bases, the J end lost 0 bases, and 6 bases lay between the germline ends. Germline V gene sequence: CDR1 MNHEY, CDR2 SMNVEV (reference sequence). The CDR3 covers 13 residues. Points from the study as a whole: Higher pretreatment blood Treg/Th17 ratios correlated with higher pretreatment blood and lower post-treatment tumor TCRbeta clonality.

In the case of this clone: Antigen specificity is unknown.

The protocol was immunoSEQ multiplex PCR, while the TCRdb copy is restricted to in-frame clones and leaves out a portion. Of approximately 15,000 clones in the sample, around 72% were seen once. Patients had newly diagnosed, untreated stage II-IVA oral cavity squamous cell carcinoma. No culture or expansion preceded analysis of these blood cells. The sequenced sample was PBMCs, obtained before nivolumab (anti-PD-1) treatment. The J gene is TRBJ1-5, the V gene TRBV27; D is undetermined. The sequence derives from a person aged 35-79 years with oral cavity squamous cell carcinoma. CDR3 sequence: CASRRNSNQPQHF. The CDR3 bases are TGTGCCAGCAGGAGGAATAGCAATCAGCCCCAGCATTTT.